Below, 18 T cell receptor beta chains from the same sample are listed, as sequenced in a study of blood T cell repertoires in COVID-19. Repertoires were generated with immunoSEQ multiplex PCR, while TCRdb's copy carries only in-frame clones and drops some. The sample yields approximately 70,000 clones, 85% to 90% seen once. Sequencing used peripheral blood. These receptors were obtained from a man aged 65 to 79 with active COVID-19.

V gene TRBV18 combines with J gene TRBJ2-1; TRBD2 aligns across 13 bases. V was clipped by 5 bases and J by 0 bases; unmatched bases: 10. This CDR3 has 19 amino acids. Germline CDR1 and CDR2: KGHSH and LQKENI. The CDR3 region has the DNA TGTGCCAGCTCAGCCCGGACTAGCGGGGGTTCTAGCTCCTACAATGAGCAGTTCTTC. Protein: CASSARTSGGSSSYNEQFF.

J is TRBJ2-2 and V is TRBV21-1; the table's TRBD1 call for D was not verified on the DNA. TRBV21-1 is shown as a pseudogene. The CDR3 runs to 15 residues. The CDR3 sequence: CASRRHGHYTGELFF. DNA for the CDR3: TGTGCCAGCCGCCGCCATGGGCACTACACCGGGGAGCTGTTTTTT.

V gene TRBV7-3 combines with J gene TRBJ2-1; D is perhaps TRBD2 (5 bases). V was clipped by 1 base and J by 4 bases, with 8 bases between them. Germline CDR1 reads SGHTA; CDR2 reads FQGTGA. This CDR3 is 14 amino acids long. DNA of the CDR3: TGTGCCAGCAGCTTAAACGGGGAGTACAATGAGCAGTTCTTC. It translates to CASSLNGEYNEQFF.

This rearrangement joins TRBV19 to TRBJ2-5; no clear D gene. Trimming took off 3 bases at V and 5 bases at J, with 4 bases between the two ends. Germline V gene data show CDR1 as LNHDA and CDR2 as SQIVND (reference sequence). The CDR3 extends over 11 amino acids. CDR3 DNA: TGTGCCAGTAGTATGGGCGAGACCCAGTACTTC. This codes for CASSMGETQYF.

This clone has just one count. This rearrangement joins TRBV15 to TRBJ2-3; tentative D call: TRBD2 (6 bases). The CDR3 length is 15 residues. CDR1 LNHNV and CDR2 YYDKDF come from the germline V gene (reference sequence). Trimming left V 1 base short and J 4 bases short, with 12 bases between. The CDR3: CATSRVAAGPDTQYF. Written as DNA, the CDR3 is TGTGCCACCAGCAGAGTAGCGGCGGGCCCAGATACGCAGTATTTT.

The chain links TRBV25-1 to TRBJ2-2; 7 bases are shared with TRBD1. Per germline, CDR1 MGHDK and CDR2 SYGVNS. This CDR3 has 16 residues. V dropped 5 bases and J dropped 1; count of bases not matched to a gene: 7. The CDR3 DNA sequence: TGTGCCAGCAGTACCCTAAGGGGGCAGAACACCGGGGAGCTGTTTTTT. Translating gives CASSTLRGQNTGELFF.

The V gene is TRBV3-1 (or the pseudogene TRBV3-2), the J gene TRBJ2-2; D not resolved. The V end was cut by 3 bases, the J end by 2 bases, with 7 bases between. Germline values: CDR1 LGHDT, CDR2 YNNKEL (reference sequence). There are 14 residues in the CDR3. CDR3 coding DNA: TGTGCCAGCAGCCACCGTGTTAACACCGGGGAGCTGTTTTTT. This codes for CASSHRVNTGELFF.

This clone was counted once. The chain joins TRBV7-2 to TRBJ2-1; 7 nucleotides agree with TRBD1. V trimming: 6 bases; J trimming: 0 bases; junction bases outside the gene matches: 5. The CDR3 totals 15 residues. The germline V gene encodes CDR1 SGHTA and CDR2 FQGNSA. The CDR3 sequence is CASRPPGGSYNEQFF. The CDR3 coding sequence is TGTGCCAGCAGACCACCAGGGGGCTCCTACAATGAGCAGTTCTTC.

The chain carries TRBV5-4 and TRBJ1-2, with 8 positions matching TRBD1. CDR3 length equals 14 residues. CDR1 is SGHNT, CDR2 YYREEE, per germline (reference sequence). V lost 0 bases and J lost 4; bases outside the gene matches: 2. The CDR3 nucleotides are TGTGCCAGCAGCTTGGACAGGGGGGCCTATGGCTACACCTTC. It specifies CASSLDRGAYGYTF.

The rearrangement links TRBV28 to TRBJ1-2; 11 nucleotides align to TRBD1. CDR3 length equals 17 residues. CDR1 and CDR2 from the germline V gene are MDHEN and SYDVKM. Germline trimming cut 2 bases from V and 0 bases from J; bases unmatched to any gene: 5. CDR3 bases: TGTGCCAGCAGTTTAGGTGGACAGGGGGCCCCTAACTATGGCTACACCTTC. This codes for CASSLGGQGAPNYGYTF.

The gene calls are TRBV7-2 and TRBJ2-1; D possibly corresponds to TRBD2 (5 bases). V was clipped by 3 bases and J by 5 bases, with 17 bases between them. The CDR3 is 16 amino acids. Germline loops: CDR1 SGHTA, CDR2 FQGNSA. The CDR3 DNA follows: TGTGCCAGCAGCTTCCGGCGGCGGGCGGGCAACAATGAGCAGTTCTTC. Its translation: CASSFRRRAGNNEQFF.

The rearrangement uses TRBV29-1 and TRBJ2-3, with D hard to call. The germline V gene has CDR1 SQVTM and CDR2 ANQGSEA. Trimming left V 6 bases short and J 0 bases short, with 13 bases between. This CDR3 contains 14 residues. The CDR3 bases are TGCAGCGTCCCAGGCGAAACTAGCACAGATACGCAGTATTTT. It translates to CSVPGETSTDTQYF.

The rearrangement links TRBV7-2 to TRBJ2-1; tentative D call: TRBD1 (6 bases). This CDR3 comprises 15 residues. The germline V gene encodes CDR1 SGHTA and CDR2 FQGNSA. Trimming shortened V by 3 bases and J by 4 bases, and 13 bases separated the two germline ends. The CDR3 nucleotides read TGTGCCAGCAGCTTCCCGCGCCAGGGGTACAATGAGCAGTTCTTC. Translating gives CASSFPRQGYNEQFF.

V is TRBV7-9 and J is TRBJ2-5; TRBD2 matches 10 bases. With 1 base clipped from V and 7 bases from J, the junction kept 6 bases outside the gene matches. Germline CDR1 SEHNR, CDR2 FQNEAQ (reference sequence). CDR3 length equals 15 residues. The CDR3 nucleotides are TGTGCCAGCAGCTTAGGGCTAGCGGGAGTGGGGACCCAGTACTTC. Protein: CASSLGLAGVGTQYF.

The genes are TRBV19 and TRBJ2-7; 10 bases are a match to TRBD1. Unmatched junction bases numbered 8, after V lost 7 bases and J lost 2 bases. Germline V gene data show CDR1 as LNHDA and CDR2 as SQIVND (reference sequence). The CDR3 contains 15 residues. The CDR3 here is CASTPSGTGAYEQYF. CDR3 bases: TGTGCCAGTACCCCCTCCGGGACAGGGGCCTACGAGCAGTACTTC.

The rearrangement uses TRBV7-2 and TRBJ2-5, with 7 bases matching TRBD2. The germline V gene has CDR1 SGHTA and CDR2 FQGNSA. V shed 8 bases, J shed 1 base, and the junction held 7 bases outside the gene matches. CDR3 length: 14 amino acids. CDR3 nucleotides: TGTGCCAGCGCCCCGGGGAGGGCCCAAGAGACCCAGTACTTC. As protein: CASAPGRAQETQYF.

This chain links TRBV2 with TRBJ1-1, with 7 bases fitting TRBD1. The germline gives CDR1 SNHLY, CDR2 FYNNEI. V shed 6 bases and J 3 bases; nucleotides not matched to a gene: 4. This CDR3 is 13 amino acids long. CDR3 protein: CASRGTEHTEAFF. The DNA for the CDR3 is TGTGCCAGCAGAGGGACAGAACACACTGAAGCTTTCTTT.

In DNA, the CDR3 is TGCGCCAGCAGCGGACAGGGTACCCCTAATCAGCCCCAGCATTTT. Translation: CASSGQGTPNQPQHF. V usage is TRBV10-2 and J usage is TRBJ1-5; 8 nucleotides line up with TRBD1. CDR1 is WSHSY, CDR2 SAAADI, per germline. The CDR3 runs 15 residues. V dropped 6 bases and J dropped 4; count of bases not matched to a gene: 8.